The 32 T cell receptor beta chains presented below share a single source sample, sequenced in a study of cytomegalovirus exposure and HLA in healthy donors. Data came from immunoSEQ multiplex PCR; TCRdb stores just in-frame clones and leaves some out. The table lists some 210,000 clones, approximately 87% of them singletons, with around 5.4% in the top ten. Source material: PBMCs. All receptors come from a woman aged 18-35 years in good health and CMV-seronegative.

CDR3 sequence: CASSFNRVRTANTEAFF. The CDR3 DNA sequence: TGCGCCAGCAGCTTCAACAGGGTCCGGACCGCGAACACTGAAGCTTTCTTT. V is TRBV5-1 and J is TRBJ1-1, with a possible D match to TRBD1 (6 bases). CDR1 is SGHRS, CDR2 YFSETQ, per germline. The V end lost 2 bases, the J end lost 1 base, and 18 bases lay between the germline ends. This CDR3 spans 17 amino acids.

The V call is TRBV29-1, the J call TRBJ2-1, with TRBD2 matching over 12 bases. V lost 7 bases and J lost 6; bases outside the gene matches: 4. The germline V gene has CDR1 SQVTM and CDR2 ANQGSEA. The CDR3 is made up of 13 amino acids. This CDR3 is CSASSGRGNEQFF. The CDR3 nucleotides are TGCAGCGCCTCTAGCGGGAGGGGCAATGAGCAGTTCTTC.

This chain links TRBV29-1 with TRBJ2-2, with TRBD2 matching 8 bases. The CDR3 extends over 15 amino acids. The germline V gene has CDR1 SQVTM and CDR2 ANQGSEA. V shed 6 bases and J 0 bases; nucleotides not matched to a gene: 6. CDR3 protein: CSVVPGLANTGELFF. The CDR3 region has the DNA TGCAGCGTGGTTCCGGGACTAGCGAACACCGGGGAGCTGTTTTTT.

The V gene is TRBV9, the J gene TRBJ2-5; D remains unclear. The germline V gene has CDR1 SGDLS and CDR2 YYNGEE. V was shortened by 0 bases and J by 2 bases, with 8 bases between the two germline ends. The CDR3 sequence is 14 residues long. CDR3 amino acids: CASSVGPGQETQYF. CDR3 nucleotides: TGTGCCAGCAGCGTAGGACCCGGACAAGAGACCCAGTACTTC.

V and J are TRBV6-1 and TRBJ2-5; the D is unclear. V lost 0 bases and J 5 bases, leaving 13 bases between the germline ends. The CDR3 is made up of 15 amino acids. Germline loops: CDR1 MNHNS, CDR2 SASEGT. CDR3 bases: TGTGCCAGCAGTGAAGCGGGCAGGTTTGGGGAGACCCAGTACTTC. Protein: CASSEAGRFGETQYF.

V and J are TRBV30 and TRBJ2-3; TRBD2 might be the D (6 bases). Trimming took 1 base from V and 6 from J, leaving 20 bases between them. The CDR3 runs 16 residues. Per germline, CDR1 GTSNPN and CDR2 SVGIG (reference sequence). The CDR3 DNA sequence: TGTGCCTGGAGTGACGATCAGGCGGGGTCCGTGGATACGCAGTATTTT. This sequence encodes CAWSDDQAGSVDTQYF.

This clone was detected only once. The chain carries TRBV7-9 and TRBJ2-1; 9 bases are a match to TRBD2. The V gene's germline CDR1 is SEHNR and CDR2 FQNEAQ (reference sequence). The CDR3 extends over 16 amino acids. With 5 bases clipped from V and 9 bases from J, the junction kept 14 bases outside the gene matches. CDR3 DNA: TGTGCCAGCAGCGACTCCGGGACTAGCCCCCGGGGTGAGCAGTTCTTC. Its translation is CASSDSGTSPRGEQFF.

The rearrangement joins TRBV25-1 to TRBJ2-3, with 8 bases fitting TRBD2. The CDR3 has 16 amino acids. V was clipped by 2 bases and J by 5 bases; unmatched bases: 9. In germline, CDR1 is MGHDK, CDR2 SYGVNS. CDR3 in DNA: TGTGCCAGCAGTGAAATACGGGAGGGCCTGGGAGATACGCAGTATTTT. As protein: CASSEIREGLGDTQYF. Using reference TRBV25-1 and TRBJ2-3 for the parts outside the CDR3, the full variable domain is EADIYQTPRYLVIGTGKKITLECSQTMGHDKMYWYQQDPGMELHLIHYSYGVNSTEKGDLSSESTVSRIRTEHFPLTLESARPSHTSQYLCASSEIREGLGDTQYFGPGTRLTVL.

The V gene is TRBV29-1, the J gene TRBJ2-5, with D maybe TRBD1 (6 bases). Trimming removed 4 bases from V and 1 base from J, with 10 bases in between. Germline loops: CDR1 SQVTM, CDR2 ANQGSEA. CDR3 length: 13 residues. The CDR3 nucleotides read TGCAGCGTTGGATCAGGGGCCCAAGAGACCCAGTACTTC. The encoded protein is CSVGSGAQETQYF.

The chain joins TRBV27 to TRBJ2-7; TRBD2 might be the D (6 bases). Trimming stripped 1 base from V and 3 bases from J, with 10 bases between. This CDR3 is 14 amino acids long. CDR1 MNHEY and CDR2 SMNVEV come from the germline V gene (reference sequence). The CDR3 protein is CASSLFRGGYEQYF. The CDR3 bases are TGTGCCAGCAGTTTATTTCGGGGAGGCTACGAGCAGTACTTC.

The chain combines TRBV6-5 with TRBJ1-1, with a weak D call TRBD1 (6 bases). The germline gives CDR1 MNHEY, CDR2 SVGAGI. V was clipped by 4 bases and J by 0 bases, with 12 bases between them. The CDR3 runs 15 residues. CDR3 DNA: TGTGCCAGCAGTTCGACGGGGACAATGAACACTGAAGCTTTCTTT. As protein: CASSSTGTMNTEAFF.

This chain's CDR3 is CASSPGTDTEAFF. The CDR3 DNA reads as TGTGCCAGCTCACCCGGGACGGACACTGAAGCTTTCTTT. The V gene is TRBV18, the J gene TRBJ1-1; tentatively, D is TRBD1 (5 bases). CDR3 length: 13 amino acids. Germline V gene data show CDR1 as KGHSH and CDR2 as LQKENI. The germline V and J ends were trimmed by 3 bases and 3 bases, with 8 bases remaining between them.

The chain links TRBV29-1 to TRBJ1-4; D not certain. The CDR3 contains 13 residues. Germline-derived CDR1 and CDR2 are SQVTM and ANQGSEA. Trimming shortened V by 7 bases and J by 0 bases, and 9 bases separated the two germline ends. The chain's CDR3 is CSAAGATNEKLFF. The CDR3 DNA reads TGCAGCGCGGCGGGAGCAACTAATGAAAAACTGTTTTTT.

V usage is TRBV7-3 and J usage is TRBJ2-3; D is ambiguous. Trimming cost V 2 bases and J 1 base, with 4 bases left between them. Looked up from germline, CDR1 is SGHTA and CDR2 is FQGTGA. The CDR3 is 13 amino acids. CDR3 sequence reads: CASSLLGTDTQYF. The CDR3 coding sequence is TGTGCCAGCAGCTTATTGGGCACAGATACGCAGTATTTT. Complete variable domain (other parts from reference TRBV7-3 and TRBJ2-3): GAGVSQTPSNKVTEKGKYVELRCDPISGHTALYWYRQSLGQGPEFLIYFQGTGAADDSGLPNDRFFAVRPEGSVSTLKIQRTERGDSAVYLCASSLLGTDTQYFGPGTRLTVL.

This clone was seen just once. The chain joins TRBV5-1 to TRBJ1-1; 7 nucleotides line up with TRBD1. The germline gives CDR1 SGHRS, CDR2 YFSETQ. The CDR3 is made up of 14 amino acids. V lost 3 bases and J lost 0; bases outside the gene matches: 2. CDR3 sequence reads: CASSSTGVNTEAFF. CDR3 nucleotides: TGCGCCAGCAGCTCCACAGGGGTGAACACTGAAGCTTTCTTT.

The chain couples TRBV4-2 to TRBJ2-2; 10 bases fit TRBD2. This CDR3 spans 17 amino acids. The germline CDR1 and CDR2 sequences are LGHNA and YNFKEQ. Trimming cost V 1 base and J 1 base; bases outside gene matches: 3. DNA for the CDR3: TGTGCCAGCAGCCAAGGGACTAGCGGTAGGAACACCGGGGAGCTGTTTTTT. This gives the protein CASSQGTSGRNTGELFF.

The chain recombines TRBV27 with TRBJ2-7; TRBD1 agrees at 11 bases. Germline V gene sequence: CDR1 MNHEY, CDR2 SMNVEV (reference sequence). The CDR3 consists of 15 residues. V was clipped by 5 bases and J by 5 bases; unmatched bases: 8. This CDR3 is CASSDRDRGFHEQYF. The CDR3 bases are TGTGCCAGCAGTGACCGGGACAGGGGGTTTCACGAGCAGTACTTC.

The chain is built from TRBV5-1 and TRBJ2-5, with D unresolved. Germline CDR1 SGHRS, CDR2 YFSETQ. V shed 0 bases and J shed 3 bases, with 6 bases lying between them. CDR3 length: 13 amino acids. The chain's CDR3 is CASSLVQKETQYF. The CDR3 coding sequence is TGCGCCAGCAGCTTGGTTCAGAAAGAGACCCAGTACTTC. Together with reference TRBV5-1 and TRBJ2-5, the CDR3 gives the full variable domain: KAGVTQTPRYLIKTRGQQVTLSCSPISGHRSVSWYQQTPGQGLQFLFEYFSETQRNKGNFPGRFSGRQFSNSRSEMNVSTLELGDSALYLCASSLVQKETQYFGPGTRLLVL.

Here the CDR3 DNA reads TGTGCCAGCAGCTTGCTTAGCGGGGGGGTTAGCACAGATACGCAGTATTTT. The encoded protein is CASSLLSGGVSTDTQYF. The chain links TRBV5-4 to TRBJ2-3, with 11 bases that match TRBD2. Germline V CDR1 and CDR2: SGHNT, YYREEE (reference sequence). The trim removed 1 base at V and 0 bases at J, leaving 4 bases unmatched. The CDR3 is made up of 17 amino acids.

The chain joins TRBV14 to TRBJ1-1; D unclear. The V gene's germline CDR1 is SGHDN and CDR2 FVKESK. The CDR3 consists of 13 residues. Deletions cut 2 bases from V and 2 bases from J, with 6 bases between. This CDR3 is CASSQWSNTEAFF. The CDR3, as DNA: TGTGCCAGCAGCCAATGGAGTAACACTGAAGCTTTCTTT.

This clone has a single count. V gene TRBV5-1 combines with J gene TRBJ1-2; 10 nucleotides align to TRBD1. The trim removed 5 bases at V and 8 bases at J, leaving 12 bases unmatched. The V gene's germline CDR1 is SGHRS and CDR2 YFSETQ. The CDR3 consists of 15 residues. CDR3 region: CASSPGQGRALGYTF. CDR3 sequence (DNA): TGCGCCAGCAGTCCGGGACAGGGGCGCGCGTTGGGCTACACCTTC.

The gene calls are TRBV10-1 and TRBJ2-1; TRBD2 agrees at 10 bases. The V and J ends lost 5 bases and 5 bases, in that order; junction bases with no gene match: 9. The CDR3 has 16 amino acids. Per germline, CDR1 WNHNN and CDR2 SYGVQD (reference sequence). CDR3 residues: CASSRKPGLADNEQFF. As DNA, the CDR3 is TGCGCCAGCAGTCGAAAGCCCGGACTAGCGGACAATGAGCAGTTCTTC.

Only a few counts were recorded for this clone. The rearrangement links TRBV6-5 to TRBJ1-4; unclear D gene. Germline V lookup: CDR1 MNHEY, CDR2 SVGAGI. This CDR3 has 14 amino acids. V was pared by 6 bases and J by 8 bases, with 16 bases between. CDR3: CASSLNSRREKLFF. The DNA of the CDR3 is TGTGCCAGCAGCCTAAATTCGAGACGAGAAAAACTGTTTTTT.

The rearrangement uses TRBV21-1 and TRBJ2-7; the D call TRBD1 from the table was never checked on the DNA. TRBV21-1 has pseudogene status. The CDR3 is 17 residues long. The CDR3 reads CASSKVGPGQGTYEQYF. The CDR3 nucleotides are TGTGCCAGCAGCAAAGTTGGCCCGGGACAGGGAACCTACGAGCAGTACTTC.

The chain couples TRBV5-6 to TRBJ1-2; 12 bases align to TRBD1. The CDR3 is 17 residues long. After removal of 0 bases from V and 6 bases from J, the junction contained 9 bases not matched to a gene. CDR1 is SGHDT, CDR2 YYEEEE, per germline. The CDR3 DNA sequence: TGTGCCAGCAGCTTGGGTTTGGGGACAGGGGGCAAAAATGGCTACACCTTC. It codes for CASSLGLGTGGKNGYTF.

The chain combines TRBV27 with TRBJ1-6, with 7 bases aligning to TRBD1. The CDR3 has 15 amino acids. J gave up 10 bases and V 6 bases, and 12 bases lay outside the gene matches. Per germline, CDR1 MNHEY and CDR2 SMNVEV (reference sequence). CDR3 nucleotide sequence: TGTGCCAGCAGACTCCGACAGGGTCCGCGGTCACCCCTCCACTTT. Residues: CASRLRQGPRSPLHF.

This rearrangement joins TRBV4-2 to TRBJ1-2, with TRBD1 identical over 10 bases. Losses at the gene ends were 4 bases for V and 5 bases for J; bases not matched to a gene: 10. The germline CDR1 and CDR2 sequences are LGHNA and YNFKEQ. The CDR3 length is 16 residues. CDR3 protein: CASSPGTGDGGYGYTF. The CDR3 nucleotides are TGTGCCAGCAGCCCAGGGACAGGGGATGGAGGATATGGCTACACCTTC.

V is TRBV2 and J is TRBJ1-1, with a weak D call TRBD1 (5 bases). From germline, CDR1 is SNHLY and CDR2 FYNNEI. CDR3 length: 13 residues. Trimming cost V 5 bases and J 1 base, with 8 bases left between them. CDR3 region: CASSQGPNTEAFF. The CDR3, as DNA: TGTGCCAGCAGTCAGGGCCCGAACACTGAAGCTTTCTTT. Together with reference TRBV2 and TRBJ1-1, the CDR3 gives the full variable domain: EPEVTQTPSHQVTQMGQEVILRCVPISNHLYFYWYRQILGQKVEFLVSFYNNEISEKSEIFDDQFSVERPDGSNFTLKIRSTKLEDSAMYFCASSQGPNTEAFFGQGTRLTVV.

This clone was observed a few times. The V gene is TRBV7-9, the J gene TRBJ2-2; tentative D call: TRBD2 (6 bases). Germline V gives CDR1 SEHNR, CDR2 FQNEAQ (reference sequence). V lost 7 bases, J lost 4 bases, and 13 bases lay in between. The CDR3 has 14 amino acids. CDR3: CASTKVGGTGELFF. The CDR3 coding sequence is TGTGCCAGCACCAAGGTGGGGGGCACCGGGGAGCTGTTTTTT. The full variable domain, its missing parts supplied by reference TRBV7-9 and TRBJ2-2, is DTGVSQNPRHKITKRGQNVTFRCDPISEHNRLYWYRQTLGQGPEFLTYFQNEAQLEKSRLLSDRFSAERPKGSFSTLEIQRTEQGDSAMYLCASTKVGGTGELFFGEGSRLTVL.

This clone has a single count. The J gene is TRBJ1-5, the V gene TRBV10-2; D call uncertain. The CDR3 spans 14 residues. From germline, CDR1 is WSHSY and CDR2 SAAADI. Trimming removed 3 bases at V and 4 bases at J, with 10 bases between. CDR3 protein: CASSDRSVNQPQHF. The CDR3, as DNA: TGCGCCAGCAGTGATCGGTCGGTGAATCAGCCCCAGCATTTT.

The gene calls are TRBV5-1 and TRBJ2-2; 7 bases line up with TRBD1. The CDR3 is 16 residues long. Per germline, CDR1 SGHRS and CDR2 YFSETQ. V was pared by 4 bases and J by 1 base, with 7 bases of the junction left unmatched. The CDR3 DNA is TGCGCCAGCAGCCCTACGGGACAGCAGAACACCGGGGAGCTGTTTTTT. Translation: CASSPTGQQNTGELFF.

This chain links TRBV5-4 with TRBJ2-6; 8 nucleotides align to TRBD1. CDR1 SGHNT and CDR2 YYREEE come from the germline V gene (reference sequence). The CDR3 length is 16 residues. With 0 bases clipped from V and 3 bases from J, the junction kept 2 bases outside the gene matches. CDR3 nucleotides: TGTGCCAGCAGCTTGGCAGGGGGCTATGGGGCCAACGTCCTGACTTTC. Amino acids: CASSLAGGYGANVLTF.